Below are 32 T cell receptor beta chains sequenced from a single sample in a study of cytomegalovirus exposure and HLA in healthy donors. The PCR employed 60 Vbeta primers together with 13 Jbeta primers. TCRdb keeps only in-frame clones here, not all; method: immunoSEQ multiplex PCR. This repertoire shows over 150,000 clones, around 80% found once; its top ten account for 5.5% to 6.5%. The sequenced material came from PBMCs. The receptors here all came from a woman in her thirties or forties in good health and CMV-seropositive.

The J gene is TRBJ2-7, the V gene TRBV2; TRBD1 matches at 8 bases. Per germline, CDR1 SNHLY and CDR2 FYNNEI. This CDR3 has 15 residues. The J segment lost 1 base and the V segment lost 8 bases, leaving 10 bases of the junction unmatched. The CDR3 DNA reads TGTGCCAGCTTACGTCCAACAGGGGGGTCCTACGAGCAGTACTTC. Protein: CASLRPTGGSYEQYF.

The chain carries TRBV5-4 and TRBJ1-6, with D possibly being TRBD1 (6 bases). Germline-derived CDR1 and CDR2 are SGHNT and YYREEE (reference sequence). This CDR3 is built from 18 residues. Trimming removed 4 bases at V and 0 bases at J, with 17 bases between. CDR3 nucleotides: TGTGCCAGCAGCCGTGGGACATCGAGAAGCTCCTATAATTCACCCCTCCACTTT. It yields the protein CASSRGTSRSSYNSPLHF.

This clone has just one count. The chain is built from TRBV30 and TRBJ2-1; 15 bases fit TRBD2. J lost 0 bases, V lost 5 bases, and 5 bases had no gene match. Germline V gene sequence: CDR1 GTSNPN, CDR2 SVGIG (reference sequence). The CDR3 is 17 residues long. The CDR3 bases are TGTGCCTGGTCGGGACTAGCGGGAGGCTCCTCCTACAATGAGCAGTTCTTC. Its translation is CAWSGLAGGSSYNEQFF.

The chain combines TRBV7-9 with TRBJ2-5, with 9 bases matching TRBD2. The V gene end was trimmed by 3 bases and the J gene end by 13 bases; junction bases not matched to a gene: 3. CDR1 SEHNR and CDR2 FQNEAQ come from the germline V gene (reference sequence). This CDR3 region has 11 residues. This CDR3 is CASSLGSGGYF. DNA for the CDR3: TGTGCCAGCAGCTTGGGTAGCGGGGGGTACTTC. The full variable domain, in which reference TRBV7-9 and TRBJ2-5 provide the parts outside the CDR3, is DTGVSQNPRHKITKRGQNVTFRCDPISEHNRLYWYRQTLGQGPEFLTYFQNEAQLEKSRLLSDRFSAERPKGSFSTLEIQRTEQGDSAMYLCASSLGSGGYFGPGTRLLVL.

The chain uses TRBV28 and TRBJ2-3, with TRBD1 matching 8 bases. V was pared by 9 bases and J by 2 bases, with 16 bases of the junction left unmatched. There are 17 residues in the CDR3. Germline CDR1 MDHEN, CDR2 SYDVKM. CDR3 DNA: TGTGCCAGATTCCCGGACAGGGCAAGGAAGAACACAGATACGCAGTATTTT. As protein: CARFPDRARKNTDTQYF. Full variable domain (missing parts from reference TRBV28 and TRBJ2-3): DVKVTQSSRYLVKRTGEKVFLECVQDMDHENMFWYRQDPGLGLRLIYFSYDVKMKEKGDIPEGYSVSREKKERFSLILESASTNQTSMYLCARFPDRARKNTDTQYFGPGTRLTVL.

This chain joins TRBV30 and TRBJ2-4, with a weak D call TRBD1 (6 bases). The CDR3 contains 14 residues. The germline V gene has CDR1 GTSNPN and CDR2 SVGIG (reference sequence). The V end lost 2 bases, the J end lost 11 bases, and 19 bases lay between the germline ends. As DNA, the CDR3 is TGTGCCTGGAGTCTCAAGACAGGCCGGGCCCTTCAGTACTTC. Translated: CAWSLKTGRALQYF.

The chain combines TRBV10-1 with TRBJ2-5; 8 nucleotides align to TRBD1. The V gene end was trimmed by 3 bases and the J gene end by 4 bases; junction bases not matched to a gene: 1. CDR3 size: 13 residues. Germline CDR1 is WNHNN and CDR2 is SYGVQD (reference sequence). The CDR3 DNA reads TGCGCCAGCAGTGATGGACAGGGAGAGACCCAGTACTTC. Translating gives CASSDGQGETQYF.

The chain uses TRBV21-1 and TRBJ2-2; TRBD1, the D gene given by the table, was not confirmed from the DNA. TRBV21-1 is assigned pseudogene status. The CDR3 sequence is 19 residues long. This CDR3 is CASSKEHPAGPPNTGELFF. The DNA of the CDR3 is TGTGCCAGCAGCAAAGAGCACCCGGCAGGGCCTCCGAACACCGGGGAGCTGTTTTTT.

The J gene is TRBJ2-5, the V gene TRBV28; TRBD1 matches 9 bases. V dropped 6 bases and J dropped 5; count of bases not matched to a gene: 10. Per germline, CDR1 MDHEN and CDR2 SYDVKM. This CDR3 has 15 amino acids. The CDR3 nucleotides are TGTGCCAGCAGGGCCACAGGGGGCCTCAAGGAGACCCAGTACTTC. It encodes CASRATGGLKETQYF.

This rearrangement joins TRBV5-1 to TRBJ2-1; no firm D call. The CDR3 runs to 12 residues. The ends were cut back, 1 base at V and 8 bases at J, with 7 bases in the middle. CDR1 SGHRS and CDR2 YFSETQ come from the germline V gene. CDR3: CASSLTQYEQFF. In nucleotides, the CDR3 is TGCGCCAGCAGCTTGACGCAGTATGAGCAGTTCTTC.

This clone occurred once. V gene TRBV7-8 combines with J gene TRBJ2-5, with 9 bases lining up with TRBD2. Germline V gives CDR1 SGHVS, CDR2 FQNEAQ. This CDR3 has 16 residues. Germline trimming cut 6 bases from V and 0 bases from J; bases unmatched to any gene: 8. The CDR3 nucleotides are TGTGCCAGCAGTTTCCTAGCGGGATCGTACCAAGAGACCCAGTACTTC. Protein: CASSFLAGSYQETQYF. Full variable domain (missing parts from reference TRBV7-8 and TRBJ2-5): GAGVSQSPRYKVAKRGQDVALRCDPISGHVSLFWYQQALGQGPEFLTYFQNEAQLDKSGLPSDRFFAERPEGSVSTLKIQRTQQEDSAVYLCASSFLAGSYQETQYFGPGTRLLVL.

Here the CDR3 reads CASSFYRGPYEQYF. The CDR3 DNA follows: TGTGCCAGCAGTTTCTACAGGGGGCCTTACGAGCAGTACTTC. V gene TRBV27 combines with J gene TRBJ2-7; 9 bases align to TRBD1. This CDR3 region has 14 residues. The germline CDR1 and CDR2 sequences are MNHEY and SMNVEV (reference sequence). V dropped 3 bases and J dropped 4; count of bases not matched to a gene: 4.

The chain has TRBV14 and TRBJ2-5; D unclear. The CDR3 has 15 amino acids. Germline CDR1 is SGHDN and CDR2 is FVKESK. Trimming took off 0 bases at V and 4 bases at J, with 12 bases between the two ends. Written as DNA, the CDR3 is TGTGCCAGCAGCCAAGATTCGCGGCAGACAGAGACCCAGTACTTC. It specifies CASSQDSRQTETQYF.

This sequence joins TRBV7-9 and TRBJ2-7, with 8 bases identical to TRBD1. The CDR3 is 14 residues long. The ends lost 3 bases at V and 5 bases at J; junction bases unmatched: 6. Germline CDR1 and CDR2: SEHNR and FQNEAQ (reference sequence). The CDR3 loop reads CASSFRDRMDEQYF. CDR3 bases: TGTGCCAGCAGCTTTCGGGACAGGATGGACGAGCAGTACTTC.

This chain connects TRBV7-9 to TRBJ2-1, with D unresolved. The CDR3 has 14 residues. V lost 4 bases, J lost 4 bases, and 11 bases lay in between. Germline V CDR1 and CDR2: SEHNR, FQNEAQ (reference sequence). The CDR3: CASSSSVKYNEQFF. The DNA of the CDR3 is TGTGCCAGCAGCTCCAGCGTCAAATACAATGAGCAGTTCTTC.

The chain couples TRBV28 to TRBJ1-4, with D hard to call. Trimming took 2 bases from V and 3 from J, leaving 10 bases between them. Germline-derived CDR1 and CDR2 are MDHEN and SYDVKM. The CDR3 runs to 15 residues. The CDR3 DNA is TGTGCCAGCAGTTTACAGGTCGCCGCTAATGAAAAACTGTTTTTT. Protein: CASSLQVAANEKLFF. Filled out from reference TRBV28 and TRBJ1-4, the complete variable domain reads DVKVTQSSRYLVKRTGEKVFLECVQDMDHENMFWYRQDPGLGLRLIYFSYDVKMKEKGDIPEGYSVSREKKERFSLILESASTNQTSMYLCASSLQVAANEKLFFGSGTQLSVL.

This clone is judged medium-sized (0.01 to 0.1%). At one of its ends the junction is not consistent with the germline gene, which may arise from a read error. CDR3 in amino acids: CASSLASDNEQFF. The CDR3 coding sequence is TGCGCCAGCAGCTTGGCCTCCGACAATGAGCAGTTCTTC. The gene calls are TRBV5-1 and TRBJ2-1; D call uncertain. Germline assignment: CDR1 SGHRS and CDR2 YFSETQ. The CDR3 runs 13 residues.

J is TRBJ2-4 and V is TRBV28; D may be TRBD1 (6 bases). The CDR3 sequence is 18 residues long. Trimming removed 2 bases at V and 5 bases at J, with 22 bases between. Germline CDR1 is MDHEN and CDR2 is SYDVKM. The CDR3 reads CASSLGVIRGEGQNIQYF. Written as DNA, the CDR3 is TGTGCCAGCAGTTTAGGTGTGATCAGGGGAGAGGGGCAAAACATTCAGTACTTC. Complete variable domain (other parts from reference TRBV28 and TRBJ2-4): DVKVTQSSRYLVKRTGEKVFLECVQDMDHENMFWYRQDPGLGLRLIYFSYDVKMKEKGDIPEGYSVSREKKERFSLILESASTNQTSMYLCASSLGVIRGEGQNIQYFGAGTRLSVL.

The V call is TRBV28, the J call TRBJ1-5, with a weak D call TRBD1 (6 bases). Germline values: CDR1 MDHEN, CDR2 SYDVKM. Trimming cost V 5 bases and J 2 bases, with 7 bases left between them. The CDR3 spans 13 residues. CDR3 bases: TGTGCCAGCAGTCGACAGGGCAATCAGCCCCAGCATTTT. Residues: CASSRQGNQPQHF.

V is TRBV5-1 and J is TRBJ2-2; 7 positions match TRBD1. V dropped 3 bases and J dropped 4; count of bases not matched to a gene: 0. In germline, CDR1 is SGHRS, CDR2 YFSETQ. The CDR3 contains 13 residues. The CDR3 DNA is TGCGCCAGCAGCTCAGGGGGCACCGGGGAGCTGTTTTTT. Translating it yields CASSSGGTGELFF.

The gene calls are TRBV5-4 and TRBJ2-5; the match to TRBD2 covers 10 bases. This CDR3 region has 15 residues. V shed 3 bases and J 5 bases; nucleotides not matched to a gene: 7. Germline V CDR1 and CDR2: SGHNT, YYREEE (reference sequence). The CDR3 protein is CASSSLAGVRETQYF. The CDR3 DNA follows: TGTGCCAGCAGCTCCCTAGCGGGAGTTAGGGAGACCCAGTACTTC.

The CDR3, as DNA: TGTGCCACCAGCACCCGACTAGCGGGAGGATCCTACGAGCAGTACTTC. It yields the protein CATSTRLAGGSYEQYF. The V gene is TRBV15, the J gene TRBJ2-7; 13 bases fit TRBD2. J was trimmed by 1 base and V by 4 bases; bases with no gene match: 4. Germline V gene lookup returns CDR1 LNHNV and CDR2 YYDKDF (reference sequence). This CDR3 has 16 amino acids.

This clone was seen once. The J gene is TRBJ2-5, the V gene TRBV27; perhaps TRBD2 as D (7 bases). The germline gives CDR1 MNHEY, CDR2 SMNVEV (reference sequence). The CDR3 consists of 17 residues. V shed 5 bases and J shed 1 base, with 20 bases lying between them. The CDR3 DNA reads TGTGCCAGCAGTCCCCTGGGGGCGGGAGTGGCCCAAGAGACCCAGTACTTC. Its protein product is CASSPLGAGVAQETQYF.

V usage is TRBV7-9 and J usage is TRBJ2-2, with TRBD2 matching 8 bases. From germline, CDR1 is SEHNR and CDR2 FQNEAQ (reference sequence). The J segment lost 2 bases and the V segment lost 2 bases, leaving 4 bases of the junction unmatched. The CDR3 totals 16 residues. CDR3 loop: CASSLLLAGNTGELFF. Here the CDR3 DNA reads TGTGCCAGCAGCTTATTGCTAGCGGGTAACACCGGGGAGCTGTTTTTT.

The CDR3 region is CASSIGGQDSYEQYF. The CDR3 bases are TGTGCCAGTAGTATCGGGGGACAGGACTCCTACGAGCAGTACTTC. The chain is built from TRBV19 and TRBJ2-7; 8 bases agree with TRBD1. Trimming at V came to 3 bases and at J to 0 bases, leaving 4 bases not matched to a gene. Germline values: CDR1 LNHDA, CDR2 SQIVND (reference sequence). CDR3 size: 15 residues.

This chain uses TRBV2 with TRBJ2-7; the match to TRBD1 covers 8 bases. V gave up 7 bases and J gave up 5 bases; unmatched junction bases: 4. The CDR3 has 12 residues. Germline V gene data show CDR1 as SNHLY and CDR2 as FYNNEI. The CDR3 DNA reads TGTGCCAGCAAGGGACAGGTCCACGAGCAGTACTTC. Amino acids: CASKGQVHEQYF.

The chain recombines TRBV19 with TRBJ1-2; no reliable D call. This CDR3 spans 16 amino acids. The V end lost 3 bases, the J end lost 4 bases, and 18 bases lay between the germline ends. Germline loops: CDR1 LNHDA, CDR2 SQIVND (reference sequence). The CDR3 region is CASSMGNVIDTYGYTF. The DNA for the CDR3 is TGTGCCAGTAGTATGGGCAACGTTATCGATACCTATGGCTACACCTTC.

The chain combines TRBV30 with TRBJ2-5, with D maybe TRBD2 (6 bases). The CDR3 runs 16 residues. Germline CDR1 GTSNPN, CDR2 SVGIG (reference sequence). V was pared by 5 bases and J by 4 bases, with 23 bases between. DNA of the CDR3: TGTGCCTGGGCCCAAGTAACTAGCTTATCCGGAGAGACCCAGTACTTC. It codes for CAWAQVTSLSGETQYF.

The V gene is TRBV30, the J gene TRBJ2-1, with TRBD2 matching over 12 bases. CDR3 length: 17 amino acids. Germline loops: CDR1 GTSNPN, CDR2 SVGIG (reference sequence). The trim removed 3 bases at V and 9 bases at J, leaving 15 bases unmatched. The CDR3 DNA sequence: TGTGCCTGGAGCGTACTAATACCGGGACTAGCGGGCGCTGAGCAGTTCTTC. Translation gives CAWSVLIPGLAGAEQFF.

This chain joins TRBV29-1 and TRBJ1-4, with TRBD1 matching 12 bases. V gave up 5 bases and J gave up 7 bases; unmatched junction bases: 5. The germline gives CDR1 SQVTM, CDR2 ANQGSEA. The CDR3 sequence is 14 residues long. CDR3 loop: CSVRDRGPAEKLFF. CDR3 sequence (DNA): TGCAGCGTTAGGGACAGGGGGCCGGCTGAAAAACTGTTTTTT.

This clone showed up just once. The genes are TRBV5-1 and TRBJ2-5; TRBD2 matches at 8 bases. There are 15 residues in the CDR3. Germline CDR1 and CDR2: SGHRS and YFSETQ. V lost 0 bases and J lost 4; bases outside the gene matches: 5. CDR3 nucleotides: TGCGCCAGCAGCTTGGGATCCAGCGGGAGAGAGACCCAGTACTTC. It is translated as CASSLGSSGRETQYF. The full variable domain, in which reference TRBV5-1 and TRBJ2-5 provide the parts outside the CDR3, is KAGVTQTPRYLIKTRGQQVTLSCSPISGHRSVSWYQQTPGQGLQFLFEYFSETQRNKGNFPGRFSGRQFSNSRSEMNVSTLELGDSALYLCASSLGSSGRETQYFGPGTRLLVL.

Comments on this clone: The junction departs from the called germline gene at one end, perhaps through a read error. V gene TRBV19 combines with J gene TRBJ2-1; D possibly corresponds to TRBD1 (5 bases). CDR3 length: 13 amino acids. CDR1 is LNHDA, CDR2 SQIVND, per germline (reference sequence). The CDR3 bases are TGTGCGAGTAAGGCGACAGCAGACAATGAGCAGTTCTTC. The encoded protein is CASKATADNEQFF. Combining the CDR3 with reference TRBV19 and TRBJ2-1 gives the whole variable domain DGGITQSPKYLFRKEGQNVTLSCEQNLNHDAMYWYRQDPGQGLRLIYYSQIVNDFQKGDIAEGYSVSREKKESFPLTVTSAQKNPTAFYLCASKATADNEQFFGPGTRLTVL.